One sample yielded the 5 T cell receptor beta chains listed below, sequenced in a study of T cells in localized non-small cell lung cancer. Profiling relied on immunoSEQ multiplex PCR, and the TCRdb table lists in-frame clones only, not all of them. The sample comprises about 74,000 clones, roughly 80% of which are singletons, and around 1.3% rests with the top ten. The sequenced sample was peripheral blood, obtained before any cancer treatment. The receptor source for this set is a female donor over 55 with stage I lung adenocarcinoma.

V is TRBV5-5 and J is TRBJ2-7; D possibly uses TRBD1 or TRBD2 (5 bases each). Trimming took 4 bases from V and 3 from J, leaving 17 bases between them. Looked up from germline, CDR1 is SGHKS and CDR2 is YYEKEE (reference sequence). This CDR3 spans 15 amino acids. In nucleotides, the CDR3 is TGTGCCAGCAGCCTAGAGGGCAGGGCCTACTACGAGCAGTACTTC. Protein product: CASSLEGRAYYEQYF.

CDR3 residues: CASVDPGQSYEQYF. The CDR3 bases are TGTGCCAGCGTCGACCCCGGCCAGTCCTACGAGCAGTACTTC. V gene TRBV7-9 combines with J gene TRBJ2-7; no clear D gene. CDR3 length: 14 residues. Germline CDR1 and CDR2: SEHNR and FQNEAQ (reference sequence). Trimming took off 8 bases at V and 1 base at J, with 15 bases between the two ends.

CDR3 sequence (DNA): TGTGCTAGTGGTTCTGGGGTCTCACCCCTCCACTTT. Translating gives CASGSGVSPLHF. The rearrangement uses TRBV12-5 and TRBJ1-6; D gene ambiguous. CDR1 LGHNT and CDR2 FRNRAP come from the germline V gene. This CDR3 region has 12 residues. V gave up 4 bases and J gave up 10 bases, with 8 bases separating them.

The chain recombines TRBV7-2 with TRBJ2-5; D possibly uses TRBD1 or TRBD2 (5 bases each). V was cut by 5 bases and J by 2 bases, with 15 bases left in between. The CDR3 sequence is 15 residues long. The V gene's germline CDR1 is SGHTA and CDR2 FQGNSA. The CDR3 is CASSITTGPQETQYF. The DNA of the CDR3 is TGTGCCAGCAGCATCACGACGGGACCACAAGAGACCCAGTACTTC. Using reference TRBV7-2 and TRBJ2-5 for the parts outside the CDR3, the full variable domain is GAGVSQSPSNKVTEKGKDVELRCDPISGHTALYWYRQSLGQGLEFLIYFQGNSAPDKSGLPSDRFSAERTGGSVSTLTIQRTQQEDSAVYLCASSITTGPQETQYFGPGTRLLVL.

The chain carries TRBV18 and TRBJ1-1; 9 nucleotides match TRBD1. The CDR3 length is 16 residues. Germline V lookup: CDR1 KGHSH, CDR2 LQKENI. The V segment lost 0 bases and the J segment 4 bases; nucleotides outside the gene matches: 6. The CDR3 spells CASSPPIQGARTEAFF. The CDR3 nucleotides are TGTGCCAGCTCACCACCGATACAGGGGGCGCGCACTGAAGCTTTCTTT.